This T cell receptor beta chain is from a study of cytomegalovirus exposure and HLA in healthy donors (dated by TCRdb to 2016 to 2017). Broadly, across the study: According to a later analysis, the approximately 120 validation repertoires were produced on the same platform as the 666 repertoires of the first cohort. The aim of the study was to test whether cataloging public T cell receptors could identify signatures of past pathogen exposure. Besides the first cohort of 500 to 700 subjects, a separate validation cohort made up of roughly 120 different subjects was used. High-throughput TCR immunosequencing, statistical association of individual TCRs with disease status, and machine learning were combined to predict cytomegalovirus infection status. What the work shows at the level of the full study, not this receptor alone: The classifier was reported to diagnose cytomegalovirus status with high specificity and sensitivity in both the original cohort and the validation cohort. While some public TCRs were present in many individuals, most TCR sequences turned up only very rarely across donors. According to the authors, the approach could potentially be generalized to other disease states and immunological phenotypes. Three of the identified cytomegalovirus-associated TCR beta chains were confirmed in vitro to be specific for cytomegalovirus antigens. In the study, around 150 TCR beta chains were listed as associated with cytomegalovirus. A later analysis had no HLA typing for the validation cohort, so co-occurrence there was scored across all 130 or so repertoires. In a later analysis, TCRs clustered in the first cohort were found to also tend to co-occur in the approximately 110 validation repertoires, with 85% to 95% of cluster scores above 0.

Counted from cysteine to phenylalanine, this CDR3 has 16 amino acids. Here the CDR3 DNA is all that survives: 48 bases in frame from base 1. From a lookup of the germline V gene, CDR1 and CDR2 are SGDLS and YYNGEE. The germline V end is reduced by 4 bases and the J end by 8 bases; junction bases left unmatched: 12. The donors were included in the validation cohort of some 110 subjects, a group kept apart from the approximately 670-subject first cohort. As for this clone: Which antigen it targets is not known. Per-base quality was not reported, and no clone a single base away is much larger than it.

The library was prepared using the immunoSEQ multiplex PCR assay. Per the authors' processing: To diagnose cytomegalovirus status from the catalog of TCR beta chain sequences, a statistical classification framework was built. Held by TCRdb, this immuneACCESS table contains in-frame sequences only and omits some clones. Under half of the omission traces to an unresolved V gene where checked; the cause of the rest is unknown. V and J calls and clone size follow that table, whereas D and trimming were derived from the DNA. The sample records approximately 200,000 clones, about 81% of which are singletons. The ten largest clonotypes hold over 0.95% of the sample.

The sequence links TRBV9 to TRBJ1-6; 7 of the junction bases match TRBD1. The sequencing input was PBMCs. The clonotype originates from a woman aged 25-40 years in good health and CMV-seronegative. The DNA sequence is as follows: TGTGCCAGCAGCTCACGACAGGGAGTTTCATATTCACCCCTCCACTTT. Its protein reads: CASSSRQGVSYSPLHF.